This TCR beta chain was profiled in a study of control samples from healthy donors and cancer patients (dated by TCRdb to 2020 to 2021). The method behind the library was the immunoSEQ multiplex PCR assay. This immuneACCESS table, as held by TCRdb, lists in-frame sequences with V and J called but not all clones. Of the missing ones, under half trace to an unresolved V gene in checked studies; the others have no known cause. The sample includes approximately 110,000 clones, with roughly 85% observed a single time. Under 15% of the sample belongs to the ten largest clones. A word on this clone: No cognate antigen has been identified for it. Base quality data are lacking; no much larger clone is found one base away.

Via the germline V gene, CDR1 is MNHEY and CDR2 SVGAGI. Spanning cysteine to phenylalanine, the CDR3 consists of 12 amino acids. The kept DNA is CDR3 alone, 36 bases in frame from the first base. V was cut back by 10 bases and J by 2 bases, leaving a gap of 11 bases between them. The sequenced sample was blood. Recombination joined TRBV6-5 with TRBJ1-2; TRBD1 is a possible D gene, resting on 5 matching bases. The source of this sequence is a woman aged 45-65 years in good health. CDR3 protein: CATSQGNYGYTF. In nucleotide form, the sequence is TGTGCCACCTCCCAGGGCAACTATGGCTACACCTTC.